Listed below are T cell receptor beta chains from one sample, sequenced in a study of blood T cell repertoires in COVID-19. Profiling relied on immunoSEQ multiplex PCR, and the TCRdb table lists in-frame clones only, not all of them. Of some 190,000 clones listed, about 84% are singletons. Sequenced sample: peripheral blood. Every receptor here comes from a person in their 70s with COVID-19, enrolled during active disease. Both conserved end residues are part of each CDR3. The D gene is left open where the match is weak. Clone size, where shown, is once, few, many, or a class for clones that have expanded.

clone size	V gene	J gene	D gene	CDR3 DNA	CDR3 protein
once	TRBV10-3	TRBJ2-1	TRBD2	TGTGCCATCAGAGCCCAGCGGGAGGGGAATGAGCAGTTCTTC	CAIRAQREGNEQFF
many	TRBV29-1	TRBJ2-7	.	TGCAGCGTAAACAACAGGGCGTCCATCCACGAGCAGTACTTC	CSVNNRASIHEQYF
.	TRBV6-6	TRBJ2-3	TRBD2	TGTGCCAGCAGTCGGCAACGGGGAGCGGGGGGCACAGATACGCAGTATTTT	CASSRQRGAGGTDTQYF
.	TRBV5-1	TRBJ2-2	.	TGCGCCAGCAGCCCGGCGACAGCTTCGAACACCGGGGAGCTGTTTTTT	CASSPATASNTGELFF
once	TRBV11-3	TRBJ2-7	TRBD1	TGTGCCAGCAGCGAATTACCGGGACAGGGGTCCGAGCAGTACTTC	CASSELPGQGSEQYF
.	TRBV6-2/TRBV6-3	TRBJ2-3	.	TGTGCCAGCAGTTACTCAGGTAGCGCGCAGTATTTT	CASSYSGSAQYF
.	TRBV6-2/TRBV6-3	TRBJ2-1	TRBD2	TGTGCCAGCAGTTCTAGCGGGAGTGTACTGATACATGAGCAGTTCTTC	CASSSSGSVLIHEQFF
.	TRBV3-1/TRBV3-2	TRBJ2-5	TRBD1	TGTGCCAGCAGCCAGACTGACGGCACAGGGGGGAAAGAGACCCAGTACTTC	CASSQTDGTGGKETQYF
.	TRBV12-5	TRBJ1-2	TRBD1	TGTGCTAGTGCCGAAGGACAGGGCACACCCTATGGCTACACCTTC	CASAEGQGTPYGYTF
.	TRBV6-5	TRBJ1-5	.	TGTGCCAGCAGTTACCAGACCCCGGGGAGCAATCAGCCCCAGCATTTT	CASSYQTPGSNQPQHF
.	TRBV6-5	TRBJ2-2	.	TGTGCCAGCAGTCCGGCCAGGTCCACCGGGGAGCTGTTTTTT	CASSPARSTGELFF
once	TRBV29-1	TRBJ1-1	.	TGCAGCGTTCTCGGCGGGACGGCAATAGGGACTGAAGCTTTCTTT	CSVLGGTAIGTEAFF
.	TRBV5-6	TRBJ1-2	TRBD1	TGTGCCAGCAGCTTGGGACAGGGCCGGTATGGCTACACCTTC	CASSLGQGRYGYTF
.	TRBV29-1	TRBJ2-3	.	TGCAGCGTTGAGGAGCTACGTGGAGATACGCAGTATTTT	CSVEELRGDTQYF
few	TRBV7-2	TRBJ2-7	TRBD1	TGTGCCAGCAGCTTAAACAGGGGGACAAATTACGAGCAGTACTTC	CASSLNRGTNYEQYF
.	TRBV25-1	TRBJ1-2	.	TGTGCCAGCAGTCCTTATGGGGGGAACTATGGCTACACCTTC	CASSPYGGNYGYTF
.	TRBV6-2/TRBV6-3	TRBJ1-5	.	TGTGCCAGCAGTTATTTGGGGGGAGGCCAGCCCCAGCATTTT	CASSYLGGGQPQHF
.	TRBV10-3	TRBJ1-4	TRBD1	TGTGCCATCAGGAAACGTCGGGACAGTAAAGATGAAAAACTGTTTTTT	CAIRKRRDSKDEKLFF
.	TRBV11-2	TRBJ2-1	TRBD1	TGTGCCAGCAGCCTAGGGACAGGGGCTATGGATGAGCAGTTCTTC	CASSLGTGAMDEQFF
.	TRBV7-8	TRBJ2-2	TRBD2	TGTGCCAGCAGCTCTAGCGGGACTGGTACCGGGGAGCTGTTTTTT	CASSSSGTGTGELFF
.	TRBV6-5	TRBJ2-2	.	TGTGCCAGCCGCACGACCCAGAGGGTGACCGGGGAGCTGTTTTTT	CASRTTQRVTGELFF
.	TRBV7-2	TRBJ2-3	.	TGTGCCAGCAGCTTAGAGGGGACAGATACGCAGTATTTT	CASSLEGTDTQYF
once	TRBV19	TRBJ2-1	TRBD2	TGTGCCAGTAGTATCGGGCTAGCGGGAGTTGGGGGTGAGCAGTTCTTC	CASSIGLAGVGGEQFF
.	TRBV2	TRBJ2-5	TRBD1	TGTGCCAGCAGTGTTTCGGGACAGGAAGAGACCCAGTACTTC	CASSVSGQEETQYF
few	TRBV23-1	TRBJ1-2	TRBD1	TGCGCCAGCAAGGACAGGGGGTCGGGCGGCTACACCTTC	CASKDRGSGGYTF
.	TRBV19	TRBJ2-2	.	TGTGCCAGTAGTCCGAACAGGGTGAACACCGGGGAGCTGTTTTTT	CASSPNRVNTGELFF
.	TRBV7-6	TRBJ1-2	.	TGTGCCAGCAGCCGGGCTACAGGGAATGATGGCTACACCTTC	CASSRATGNDGYTF
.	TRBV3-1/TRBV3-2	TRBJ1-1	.	TGTGCCAGCAGTCCACCTAGCCCCGGAATCAACACTGAAGCTTTCTTT	CASSPPSPGINTEAFF
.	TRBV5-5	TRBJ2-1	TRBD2	TGTGCCAGCAGCTTGGGGGCGGGAGGCTTGTCCAATGAGCAGTTCTTC	CASSLGAGGLSNEQFF
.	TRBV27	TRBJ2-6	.	TGTGCCAGCGGGCCTGGGGCCAACGTCCTGACTTTC	CASGPGANVLTF
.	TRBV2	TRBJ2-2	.	TGTGCCAGCGGGGCGTTGGGGACCGGGGAGCTGTTTTTT	CASGALGTGELFF
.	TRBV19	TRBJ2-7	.	TGTGCCGCGCGGGCTTCCGGGAACTTC	CAARASGNF
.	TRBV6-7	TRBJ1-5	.	TGTGCCAGCAGCCCAGGTCAGCCCCAGCATTTT	CASSPGQPQHF
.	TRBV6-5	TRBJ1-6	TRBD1	TGTGCCAGCAGTTCCCGTCGGACAGGTGGGCATTCACCCCTCCACTTT	CASSSRRTGGHSPLHF
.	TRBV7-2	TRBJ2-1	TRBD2	TGTGCCAGCAGCCGGGCTAGCGGGAGACAAAATGAGCAGTTCTTC	CASSRASGRQNEQFF
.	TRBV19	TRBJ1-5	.	TGTGCCAGTAGTATGACGTGGACGCCGGCTAGGACAAGGAATAGCAATCAGCCCCAGCATTTT	CASSMTWTPARTRNSNQPQHF
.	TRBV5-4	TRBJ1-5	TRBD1	TGTGCCAGCTCCAGGGGGACAGATAGCAATCAGCCCCAGCATTTT	CASSRGTDSNQPQHF
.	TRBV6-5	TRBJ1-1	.	TGTGCCAGCAGTTATGGGGGCAGGAACACTGAAGCTTTCTTT	CASSYGGRNTEAFF